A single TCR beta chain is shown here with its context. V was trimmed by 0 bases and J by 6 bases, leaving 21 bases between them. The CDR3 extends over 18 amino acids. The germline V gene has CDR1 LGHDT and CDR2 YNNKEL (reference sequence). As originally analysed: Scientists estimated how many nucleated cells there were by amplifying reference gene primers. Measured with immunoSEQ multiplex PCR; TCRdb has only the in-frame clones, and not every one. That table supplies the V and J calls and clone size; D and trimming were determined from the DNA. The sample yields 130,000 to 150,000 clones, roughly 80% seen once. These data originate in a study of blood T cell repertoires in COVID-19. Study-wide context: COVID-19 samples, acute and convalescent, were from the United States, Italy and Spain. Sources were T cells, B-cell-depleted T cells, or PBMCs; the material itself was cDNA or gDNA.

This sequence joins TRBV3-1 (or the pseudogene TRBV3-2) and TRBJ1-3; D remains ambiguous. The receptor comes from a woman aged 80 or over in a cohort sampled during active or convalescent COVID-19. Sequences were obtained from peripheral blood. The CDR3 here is CASSQDSGGPPRLNTIYF. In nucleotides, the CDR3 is TGTGCCAGCAGCCAAGATTCGGGCGGGCCCCCTCGGCTAAACACCATATATTTT.